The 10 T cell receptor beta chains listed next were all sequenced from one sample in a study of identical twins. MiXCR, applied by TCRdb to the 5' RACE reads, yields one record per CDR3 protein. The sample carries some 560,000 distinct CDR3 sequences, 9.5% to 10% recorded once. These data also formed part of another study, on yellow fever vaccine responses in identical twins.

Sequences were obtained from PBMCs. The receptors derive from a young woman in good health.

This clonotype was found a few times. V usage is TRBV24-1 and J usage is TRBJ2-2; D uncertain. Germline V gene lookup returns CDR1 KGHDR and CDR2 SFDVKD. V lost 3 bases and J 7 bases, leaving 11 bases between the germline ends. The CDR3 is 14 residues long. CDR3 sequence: CATSDPSDNGELFF. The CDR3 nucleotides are TGTGCCACCAGTGATCCATCCGACAACGGGGAGCTGTTTTTT.

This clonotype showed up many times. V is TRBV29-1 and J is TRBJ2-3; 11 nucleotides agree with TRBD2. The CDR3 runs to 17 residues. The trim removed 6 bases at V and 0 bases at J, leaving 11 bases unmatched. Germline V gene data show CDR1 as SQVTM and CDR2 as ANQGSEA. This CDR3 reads CSVDPGLAVFSTDTQYF. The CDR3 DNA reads TGCAGCGTCGACCCGGGACTAGCGGTATTTAGCACAGATACGCAGTATTTT.

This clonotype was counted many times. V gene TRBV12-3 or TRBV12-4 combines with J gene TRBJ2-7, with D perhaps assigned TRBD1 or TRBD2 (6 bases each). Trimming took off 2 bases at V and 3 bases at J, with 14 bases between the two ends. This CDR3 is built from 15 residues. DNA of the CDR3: TGTGCCAGCAGTTTACGTGGGGGGCTGAACTACGAGCAGTACTTC. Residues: CASSLRGGLNYEQYF.

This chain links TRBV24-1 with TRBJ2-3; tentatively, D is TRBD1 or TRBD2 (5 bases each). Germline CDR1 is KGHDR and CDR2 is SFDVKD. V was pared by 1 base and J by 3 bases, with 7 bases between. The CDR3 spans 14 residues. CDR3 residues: CATSDFGGTDTQYF. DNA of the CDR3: TGTGCCACCAGTGATTTTGGGGGAACAGATACGCAGTATTTT.

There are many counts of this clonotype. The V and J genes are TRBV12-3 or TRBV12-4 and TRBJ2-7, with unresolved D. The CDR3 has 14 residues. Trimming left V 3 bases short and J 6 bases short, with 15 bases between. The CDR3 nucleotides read TGTGCCAGCAGTTTGAAGGGTTCTATCCCCGAGCAGTACTTC. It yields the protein CASSLKGSIPEQYF.

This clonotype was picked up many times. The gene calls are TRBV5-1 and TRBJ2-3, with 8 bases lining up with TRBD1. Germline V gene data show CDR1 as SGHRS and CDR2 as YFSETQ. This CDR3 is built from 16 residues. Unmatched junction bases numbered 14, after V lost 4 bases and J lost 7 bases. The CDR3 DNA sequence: TGCGCCAGCAGCCCGACCGGACAGGGCGCCTCTTATACGCAGTATTTT. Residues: CASSPTGQGASYTQYF.

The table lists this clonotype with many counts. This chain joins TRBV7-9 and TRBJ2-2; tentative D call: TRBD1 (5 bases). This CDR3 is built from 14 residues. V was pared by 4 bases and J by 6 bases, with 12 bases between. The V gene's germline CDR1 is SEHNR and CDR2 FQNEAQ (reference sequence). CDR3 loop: CASSSPTDAGELFF. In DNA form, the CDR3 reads TGTGCCAGCAGCTCACCGACAGACGCCGGGGAGCTGTTTTTT. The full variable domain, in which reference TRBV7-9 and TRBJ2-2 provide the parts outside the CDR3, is DTGVSQNPRHKITKRGQNVTFRCDPISEHNRLYWYRQTLGQGPEFLTYFQNEAQLEKSRLLSDRFSAERPKGSFSTLEIQRTEQGDSAMYLCASSSPTDAGELFFGEGSRLTVL.

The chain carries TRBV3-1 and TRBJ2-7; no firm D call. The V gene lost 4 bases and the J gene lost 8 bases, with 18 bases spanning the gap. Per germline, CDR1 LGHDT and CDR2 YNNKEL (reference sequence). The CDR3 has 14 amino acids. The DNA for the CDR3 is TGTGCCAGCAGCCTCAATTCGGGCCTTGGTAAGCAGTACTTC. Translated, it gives CASSLNSGLGKQYF.

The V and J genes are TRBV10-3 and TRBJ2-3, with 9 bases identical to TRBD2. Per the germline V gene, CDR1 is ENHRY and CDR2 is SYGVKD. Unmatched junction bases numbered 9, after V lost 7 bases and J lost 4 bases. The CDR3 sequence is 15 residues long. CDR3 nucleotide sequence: TGTGCCATCATGAACGGGGCGGGGGGGTCAGATACGCAGTATTTT. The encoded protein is CAIMNGAGGSDTQYF.

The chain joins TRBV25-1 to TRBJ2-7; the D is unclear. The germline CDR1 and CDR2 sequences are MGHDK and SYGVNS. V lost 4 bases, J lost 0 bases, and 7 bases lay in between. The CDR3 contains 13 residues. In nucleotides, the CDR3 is TGTGCCAGCAGTGGGCTTTTCTCCTACGAGCAGTACTTC. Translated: CASSGLFSYEQYF.